This TCR beta chain appears in the sequencing data of a study of beta chain features in type 1 diabetes. General study findings and limits: Still unanswered here is whether HLA type influences TCRB rearrangement. In the patient group, naive, central memory and Treg TCRB repertoires seemed more alike than in the healthy donor group. TCRB CDR3 length was moderately but significantly reduced in all four CD4+ subsets of Type 1 diabetes patients.

Germline V gene lookup returns CDR1 SGDLS and CDR2 YYNGEE. CDR3 length: 14 amino acids. V dropped 0 bases and J dropped 5 bases, with 11 bases sitting between them. Expressed TCRB transcripts were sequenced after all isolated RNA was converted to cDNA. Here immunoSEQ multiplex PCR was the method, and the copy in TCRdb shows in-frame clones only, minus some. The sample includes around 300,000 clones, 8% of them seen just once. This clone was seen a handful of times. Its antigen is unidentified. This TCR was recovered from a young woman in good health. The sequenced sample was central memory CD4+ T cells from blood. The rearrangement joins TRBV9 to TRBJ1-2; D possibly corresponds to TRBD1 (6 bases). The CDR3 reads CASSVVGALYGYTF. The CDR3, as DNA: TGTGCCAGCAGCGTAGTGGGGGCGCTATATGGCTACACCTTC. Full variable domain (remainder filled in from reference TRBV9 and TRBJ1-2): DSGVTQTPKHLITATGQRVTLRCSPRSGDLSVYWYQQSLDQGLQFLIQYYNGEERAKGNILERFSAQQFPDLHSELNLSSLELGDSALYFCASSVVGALYGYTFGSGTRLTVV.